A selection of T cell receptor beta chains follows, all from one sample in a study of Ad26.COV2.S vaccination and SARS-CoV-2 variants. Generated by immunoSEQ multiplex PCR, the TCRdb table keeps only in-frame clones and is missing some. This sample has around 450,000 clones, with over 75% found just once. Source: peripheral blood, taken in a trial of Ad26.COV2.S vaccine versus placebo. These receptors were obtained from a person aged 18-65 years who received the Ad26.COV2.S COVID-19 vaccine or a placebo. Both conserved end residues are trimmed from each CDR3. The order of the fields is V gene, D gene, J gene, clone size, CDR3 protein. D genes are given only for firm matches. A clone size is listed for some rows: how often the clone was seen (once, few, many), or a class if it is expanded.

V gene: TRBV18; D gene: NA; J gene: TRBJ2-1; clone size: NA; CDR3 protein: ASSPRREINEQF
V gene: TRBV28; D gene: TRBD1; J gene: TRBJ1-4; clone size: NA; CDR3 protein: ASSFAGTGNEKLF
V gene: TRBV7-9; D gene: NA; J gene: TRBJ1-4; clone size: NA; CDR3 protein: ASSLAQTLREKLF
V gene: TRBV7-3; D gene: NA; J gene: TRBJ2-7; clone size: NA; CDR3 protein: ASSPGGGNYEQY
V gene: TRBV5-8; D gene: NA; J gene: TRBJ2-2; clone size: NA; CDR3 protein: ASSLFRGESGELF
V gene: TRBV6-6; D gene: NA; J gene: TRBJ2-7; clone size: NA; CDR3 protein: ASRGTAPYEQY
V gene: TRBV28; D gene: NA; J gene: TRBJ2-7; clone size: NA; CDR3 protein: ASSFYTGSYEQY
V gene: TRBV28; D gene: NA; J gene: TRBJ1-4; clone size: NA; CDR3 protein: ASNRGRGEKLF
V gene: TRBV15; D gene: NA; J gene: TRBJ2-3; clone size: many; CDR3 protein: ATSPKGGTTQY
V gene: TRBV28; D gene: NA; J gene: TRBJ1-1; clone size: NA; CDR3 protein: ASSLGTDPF
V gene: TRBV10-2; D gene: NA; J gene: TRBJ2-2; clone size: NA; CDR3 protein: ATTGTGELF
V gene: TRBV29-1; D gene: NA; J gene: TRBJ2-7; clone size: NA; CDR3 protein: SVVIGAGGNYEQY
V gene: TRBV10-2; D gene: NA; J gene: TRBJ2-2; clone size: NA; CDR3 protein: ASLGANTGELF
V gene: TRBV30; D gene: NA; J gene: TRBJ1-1; clone size: NA; CDR3 protein: AWSRGRSPF
V gene: TRBV28; D gene: TRBD1; J gene: TRBJ2-3; clone size: NA; CDR3 protein: ASSSGGDTDTQY
V gene: TRBV5-1; D gene: TRBD2; J gene: TRBJ2-2; clone size: NA; CDR3 protein: ASSLDSGRPNTGELF
V gene: TRBV6-2/TRBV6-3; D gene: NA; J gene: TRBJ2-2; clone size: NA; CDR3 protein: ASSQQGNTGELF
V gene: TRBV28; D gene: TRBD1; J gene: TRBJ2-2; clone size: NA; CDR3 protein: ASSWTGNTGELF
V gene: TRBV18; D gene: TRBD2; J gene: TRBJ2-1; clone size: once; CDR3 protein: ASSQALAGDNEQF
V gene: TRBV30; D gene: TRBD1; J gene: TRBJ1-2; clone size: NA; CDR3 protein: AWNLGQVNYGYT
V gene: TRBV19; D gene: NA; J gene: TRBJ1-6; clone size: NA; CDR3 protein: ASTESYNSPLH
V gene: TRBV27; D gene: TRBD1; J gene: TRBJ2-7; clone size: NA; CDR3 protein: ASGDRANEQY
V gene: TRBV7-3; D gene: NA; J gene: TRBJ2-3; clone size: NA; CDR3 protein: ASSLSMGFGEDTQY
V gene: TRBV29-1; D gene: NA; J gene: TRBJ2-3; clone size: NA; CDR3 protein: SVERRGGSTDTQY
V gene: TRBV4-1; D gene: NA; J gene: TRBJ1-1; clone size: NA; CDR3 protein: ASSQGAASNTEAF
V gene: TRBV2; D gene: NA; J gene: TRBJ1-2; clone size: NA; CDR3 protein: ASSEQQVSYGYT
V gene: TRBV5-6; D gene: TRBD2; J gene: TRBJ2-1; clone size: NA; CDR3 protein: ASSSPRGTSGYNEQF
V gene: TRBV20-1; D gene: NA; J gene: TRBJ2-7; clone size: NA; CDR3 protein: SATGSHEQY
V gene: TRBV20-1; D gene: NA; J gene: TRBJ2-1; clone size: NA; CDR3 protein: SAQLGSEQF
V gene: TRBV2; D gene: TRBD1; J gene: TRBJ1-2; clone size: NA; CDR3 protein: ASSLPGQGAGIYGYT
V gene: TRBV6-2/TRBV6-3; D gene: NA; J gene: TRBJ1-6; clone size: NA; CDR3 protein: ASSRPRPPDSPLH
V gene: TRBV7-6; D gene: NA; J gene: TRBJ2-7; clone size: NA; CDR3 protein: ASSFNSYEQY
V gene: TRBV5-4; D gene: TRBD1; J gene: TRBJ2-1; clone size: NA; CDR3 protein: ASSFQGALLSEQF
V gene: TRBV29-1; D gene: NA; J gene: TRBJ1-5; clone size: NA; CDR3 protein: SVPRTGTRHNQPQH
V gene: TRBV4-1; D gene: NA; J gene: TRBJ1-2; clone size: NA; CDR3 protein: ASSQESGVTYGYT
V gene: TRBV7-8; D gene: NA; J gene: TRBJ1-5; clone size: NA; CDR3 protein: ASTRGIGLNQPQH
V gene: TRBV5-1; D gene: TRBD1; J gene: TRBJ2-2; clone size: NA; CDR3 protein: ASSLVWRGQGKNTGELF
V gene: TRBV21-1; D gene: NA; J gene: TRBJ1-1; clone size: NA; CDR3 protein: ASSNPGTDNLRPEAF
V gene: TRBV2; D gene: NA; J gene: TRBJ2-5; clone size: NA; CDR3 protein: AAAREYQETQY
V gene: TRBV30; D gene: NA; J gene: TRBJ1-2; clone size: NA; CDR3 protein: ASGLGPSRDPFYGYT
V gene: TRBV7-3; D gene: NA; J gene: TRBJ2-1; clone size: NA; CDR3 protein: ASSASGLASNEQF
V gene: TRBV24-1; D gene: NA; J gene: TRBJ2-7; clone size: few; CDR3 protein: ATSGGSYEQY
V gene: TRBV29-1; D gene: NA; J gene: TRBJ2-7; clone size: NA; CDR3 protein: SVSVNSYEQY
V gene: TRBV19; D gene: NA; J gene: TRBJ2-2; clone size: NA; CDR3 protein: ASSGGRRTGELF
V gene: TRBV7-2; D gene: TRBD2; J gene: TRBJ2-1; clone size: NA; CDR3 protein: ASRTIGTSGSYEQF
V gene: TRBV7-9; D gene: NA; J gene: TRBJ1-4; clone size: NA; CDR3 protein: ASSLVDEKLF
V gene: TRBV4-1; D gene: NA; J gene: TRBJ1-1; clone size: NA; CDR3 protein: ASTRTGMNTEAF
V gene: TRBV5-3; D gene: TRBD2; J gene: TRBJ2-1; clone size: NA; CDR3 protein: ARSSGLAGANEQF
V gene: TRBV13; D gene: NA; J gene: TRBJ2-7; clone size: NA; CDR3 protein: ASSLGPGIASFYEQY
V gene: TRBV28; D gene: TRBD1; J gene: TRBJ1-1; clone size: NA; CDR3 protein: ASSNRGSNTEAF
V gene: TRBV28; D gene: TRBD2; J gene: TRBJ2-3; clone size: NA; CDR3 protein: ASSFRSGGTDTQY
V gene: TRBV9; D gene: TRBD2; J gene: TRBJ2-1; clone size: NA; CDR3 protein: ASSVKRGSSYNEQF
V gene: TRBV3-1/TRBV3-2; D gene: NA; J gene: TRBJ2-2; clone size: NA; CDR3 protein: ASSQDNRDTGELF
V gene: TRBV27; D gene: TRBD1; J gene: TRBJ1-6; clone size: NA; CDR3 protein: ASSFAGQGGSPLH
V gene: TRBV7-2; D gene: NA; J gene: TRBJ1-1; clone size: NA; CDR3 protein: ASSFQGNTEAF
V gene: TRBV7-2; D gene: NA; J gene: TRBJ2-1; clone size: NA; CDR3 protein: ASSQTDRYNEQF